The 14 T cell receptor beta chains below all came from one sample that was sequenced in a study of blood T cell repertoires in COVID-19. Sequencing used immunoSEQ multiplex PCR; TCRdb keeps in-frame clones, though not all of them. The sample has about 200,000 clones, around 83% seen once; the top ten hold roughly 5.5%. Specimen: peripheral blood. The receptors originated from a woman aged 70-85 years with COVID-19, enrolled during active disease.

V usage is TRBV9 and J usage is TRBJ2-1; 13 nucleotides line up with TRBD2. V shed 7 bases, J shed 12 bases, and the junction held 16 bases outside the gene matches. The germline CDR1 and CDR2 sequences are SGDLS and YYNGEE. CDR3 size: 16 residues. CDR3 residues: CASEPEWGLAGQRQFF. The DNA of the CDR3 is TGTGCCAGCGAACCTGAGTGGGGACTAGCGGGACAACGGCAGTTCTTC.

This clone was counted a single time. J is TRBJ1-6 and V is TRBV11-2, with 7 bases identical to TRBD1. The CDR3 totals 18 residues. After removal of 2 bases from V and 0 bases from J, the junction contained 7 bases not matched to a gene. The germline V gene has CDR1 SGHAT and CDR2 FQNNGV. CDR3 region: CASSLMAGGPSYNSPLHF. The CDR3 coding sequence is TGTGCCAGCAGCTTAATGGCAGGGGGGCCCTCCTATAATTCACCCCTCCACTTT.

V usage is TRBV7-2 and J usage is TRBJ2-5; 12 bases fit TRBD2. Per germline, CDR1 SGHTA and CDR2 FQGNSA. The CDR3 is 15 residues long. V shed 4 bases, J shed 4 bases, and the junction held 4 bases outside the gene matches. The DNA for the CDR3 is TGTGCCAGCAGCTCTAGCGGGAGGGCAGGAGAGACCCAGTACTTC. Translated: CASSSSGRAGETQYF.

This chain links TRBV27 with TRBJ1-1, with D perhaps TRBD1 (5 bases). Germline CDR1 MNHEY, CDR2 SMNVEV (reference sequence). There are 14 residues in the CDR3. V was clipped by 4 bases and J by 5 bases, with 14 bases between them. CDR3 DNA sequence: TGTGCCAGCAGTTCCCGGTGGGGGGAGACTGAAGCTTTCTTT. This gives the protein CASSSRWGETEAFF.

The rearrangement joins TRBV24-1 to TRBJ1-1, with TRBD1 matching over 7 bases. The V gene end was trimmed by 9 bases and the J gene end by 4 bases; junction bases not matched to a gene: 4. Germline CDR1 KGHDR, CDR2 SFDVKD. The length of the CDR3 is 12 residues. CDR3 loop: CATQGDSTEAFF. The CDR3 region has the DNA TGTGCCACCCAGGGGGACAGCACTGAAGCTTTCTTT.

This sequence joins TRBV27 and TRBJ2-7; D unclear. Looked up from germline, CDR1 is MNHEY and CDR2 is SMNVEV (reference sequence). V gave up 9 bases and J gave up 4 bases, with 4 bases separating them. CDR3 length: 9 residues. The CDR3 coding sequence is TGTGCCAGTTATTACGAGCAGTACTTC. Encoded protein: CASYYEQYF.

This chain connects TRBV30 to TRBJ2-5; D gene ambiguous. V dropped 2 bases and J dropped 3 bases, with 4 bases sitting between them. In germline, CDR1 is GTSNPN, CDR2 SVGIG (reference sequence). This CDR3 region has 11 residues. CDR3 DNA sequence: TGTGCCTGGAGTACAGAAGAGACCCAGTACTTC. This gives the protein CAWSTEETQYF.

The chain joins TRBV28 to TRBJ2-7; TRBD1 matches at 7 bases. V lost 4 bases, J lost 1 base, and 7 bases stayed unmatched. Germline CDR1 MDHEN, CDR2 SYDVKM. The CDR3 length is 15 residues. This chain's CDR3 is CASSSDRVGSYEQYF. CDR3 DNA: TGTGCCAGCAGTTCTGACAGGGTAGGTTCCTACGAGCAGTACTTC.

This sequence joins TRBV28 and TRBJ1-6; 8 bases match TRBD1. After removal of 8 bases from V and 9 bases from J, the junction contained 15 bases not matched to a gene. There are 16 residues in the CDR3. Germline assignment: CDR1 MDHEN and CDR2 SYDVKM. As DNA, the CDR3 is TGTGCCAGCTGGCCCGCGGACAGGGTGCTTGGTTCACCCCTCCACTTT. Its translation: CASWPADRVLGSPLHF.

The V call is TRBV29-1, the J call TRBJ2-2, with D perhaps matching TRBD2 (5 bases). The germline V and J ends were trimmed by 6 bases and 6 bases, with 14 bases remaining between them. Per germline, CDR1 SQVTM and CDR2 ANQGSEA. This CDR3 comprises 13 residues. CDR3 amino acids: CSVREGRAGELFF. CDR3 DNA: TGCAGCGTCCGCGAAGGGCGGGCCGGGGAGCTGTTTTTT.

This chain joins TRBV29-1 and TRBJ1-2; 8 nucleotides line up with TRBD1. The CDR3 is 15 residues long. The J segment lost 4 bases and the V segment lost 4 bases, leaving 11 bases of the junction unmatched. Germline V gene lookup returns CDR1 SQVTM and CDR2 ANQGSEA. CDR3 amino acids: CSVGPGGTGSYGYTF. As DNA, the CDR3 is TGCAGCGTTGGACCAGGGGGCACGGGTAGCTATGGCTACACCTTC.

J is TRBJ2-1 and V is TRBV30; D gene ambiguous. Germline assignment: CDR1 GTSNPN and CDR2 SVGIG (reference sequence). Trimming removed 5 bases from V and 1 base from J, with 24 bases in between. The CDR3 length is 18 residues. The CDR3 region has the DNA TGTGCCTGGGCAGGCAGAACTTTATTGAAACTTTCCTACAATGAGCAGTTCTTC. This encodes CAWAGRTLLKLSYNEQFF.

V usage is TRBV9 and J usage is TRBJ1-2, with 7 bases fitting TRBD1. The V segment lost 2 bases and the J segment 7 bases; nucleotides outside the gene matches: 11. The CDR3 has 15 amino acids. Germline V gene data show CDR1 as SGDLS and CDR2 as YYNGEE. As DNA, the CDR3 is TGTGCCAGCAGCGTTGATATGACAGGGATTGTTGGCTACACCTTC. It is translated as CASSVDMTGIVGYTF.

V gene TRBV10-3 combines with J gene TRBJ2-1, with a possible D match to TRBD2 (5 bases). The CDR3 spans 14 residues. Germline V gene data show CDR1 as ENHRY and CDR2 as SYGVKD. V lost 3 bases and J lost 8, with 14 bases in between. CDR3 sequence: CAISDPGKSDEQFF. For the CDR3, the DNA is TGTGCCATCAGTGACCCGGGGAAGAGCGATGAGCAGTTCTTC.